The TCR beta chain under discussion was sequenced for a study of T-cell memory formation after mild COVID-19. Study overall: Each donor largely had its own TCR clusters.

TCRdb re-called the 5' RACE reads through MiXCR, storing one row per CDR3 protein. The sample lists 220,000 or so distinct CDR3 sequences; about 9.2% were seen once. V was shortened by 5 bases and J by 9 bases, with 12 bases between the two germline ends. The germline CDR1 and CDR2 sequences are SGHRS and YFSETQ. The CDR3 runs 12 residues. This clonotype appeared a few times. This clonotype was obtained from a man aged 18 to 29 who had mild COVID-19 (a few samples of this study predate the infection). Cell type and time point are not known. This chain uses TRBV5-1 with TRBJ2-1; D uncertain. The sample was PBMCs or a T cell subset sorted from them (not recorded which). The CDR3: CASRIGDSEQFF. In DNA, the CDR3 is TGCGCCAGCAGAATAGGAGACTCTGAGCAGTTCTTC.